The 5 T cell receptor beta chains given below trace back to one sample, sequenced in a study of T cell repertoires in cytomegalovirus infection. TCRdb fed the reads into MiXCR, producing one record per CDR3 protein. Here the sample spans some 400,000 distinct CDR3 sequences, approximately 32% being singletons. Sequenced sample: PBMCs. The source of these receptors is a human donor in good health (CMV status not recorded). Some clones in this sample may be carry-over from other donors' samples.

The genes are TRBV12-3 or TRBV12-4 and TRBJ2-7; D is ambiguous. The length of the CDR3 is 14 residues. V lost 5 bases and J lost 2, with 13 bases in between. CDR3 amino acids: CASSDGPTAYEQYF. CDR3 sequence (DNA): TGTGCCAGCAGTGATGGACCGACCGCCTACGAGCAGTACTTC.

This clonotype showed up just a few times. The chain is built from TRBV10-3 and TRBJ2-7; the D gene is possibly TRBD2 (6 bases). Trimming removed 6 bases at V and 2 bases at J, with 14 bases between. There are 14 residues in the CDR3. The germline V gene has CDR1 ENHRY and CDR2 SYGVKD. DNA for the CDR3: TGTGCCATCAGGCCGGCGGGAAAGACCTACGAGCAGTACTTC. This translates into CAIRPAGKTYEQYF.

CDR3 nucleotides: TGTGCCAGCAGTTACCTAAGCCGGGGCTACGAGCAGTACTTC. Translation: CASSYLSRGYEQYF. This chain links TRBV6-2 or TRBV6-3 with TRBJ2-7, with D perhaps TRBD2 (5 bases). This CDR3 region has 14 residues. Germline values: CDR1 MNHEY, CDR2 SVGEGT. V lost 2 bases and J lost 3, with 11 bases in between.

V gene TRBV7-6 combines with J gene TRBJ2-2; TRBD1 agrees at 11 bases. J was trimmed by 9 bases and V by 5 bases; bases with no gene match: 11. The CDR3 is 16 residues long. Germline V gene lookup returns CDR1 SGHVS and CDR2 FNYEAQ. CDR3 residues: CASSPPGQGESRELFF. CDR3 DNA sequence: TGTGCCAGCAGCCCACCGGGACAGGGGGAGTCCCGGGAGCTGTTTTTT.

The CDR3 DNA follows: TGTGCCAGCAGCCTATTCCAGGGAAGCTCTTCCACCCTAACATTCTATGGCTACACCTTC. Residues: CASSLFQGSSSTLTFYGYTF. V and J are TRBV7-3 and TRBJ1-2; D possibly corresponds to TRBD1 (5 bases). V was trimmed by 5 bases and J by 4 bases, leaving 32 bases between them. The CDR3 is 20 amino acids. Looked up from germline, CDR1 is SGHTA and CDR2 is FQGTGA.